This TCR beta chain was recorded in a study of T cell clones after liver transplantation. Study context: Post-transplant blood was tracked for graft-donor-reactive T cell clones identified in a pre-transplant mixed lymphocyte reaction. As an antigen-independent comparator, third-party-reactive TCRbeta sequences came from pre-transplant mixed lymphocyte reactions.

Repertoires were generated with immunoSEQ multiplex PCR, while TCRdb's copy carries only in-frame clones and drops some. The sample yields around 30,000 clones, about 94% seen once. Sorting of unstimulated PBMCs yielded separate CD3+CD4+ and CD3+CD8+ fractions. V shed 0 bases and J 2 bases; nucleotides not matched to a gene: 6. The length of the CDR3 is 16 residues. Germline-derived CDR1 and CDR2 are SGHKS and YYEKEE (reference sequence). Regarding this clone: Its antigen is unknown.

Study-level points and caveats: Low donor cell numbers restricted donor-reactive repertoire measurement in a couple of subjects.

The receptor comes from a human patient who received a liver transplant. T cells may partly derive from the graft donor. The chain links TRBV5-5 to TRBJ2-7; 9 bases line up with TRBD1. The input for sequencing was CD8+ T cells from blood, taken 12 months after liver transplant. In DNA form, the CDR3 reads TGTGCCAGCAGCTTGGATCCGGGACAGGGTACCTACGAGCAGTACTTC. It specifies CASSLDPGQGTYEQYF.